The clone carrying this T cell receptor beta chain came up a few times. Antigen specificity is unknown. This specimen belongs to a study of T cells after yellow fever vaccination. Germline V gives CDR1 SGHRS, CDR2 YFSETQ. V was cut by 3 bases and J by 3 bases, with 9 bases left in between. The CDR3 has 13 amino acids. One entry per CDR3 protein, called by TCRdb with MiXCR from the 5' RACE reads. The sample shows around 320,000 distinct CDR3 sequences, around 4.5% of them seen only once. Study-level results: Post-booster repertoires again held most primary-vaccination clones (approximately 96% CD4, roughly 88% CD8). Researchers report a weaker secondary response that nonetheless peaked faster, day 5 versus 15.

Material: PBMCs, obtained 15 days after the yellow fever booster vaccination. The gene calls are TRBV5-1 and TRBJ1-1, with D possibly matching TRBD1 (5 bases). The receptor comes from a man in his late teens or twenties who received the YFV17D yellow fever vaccine. CDR3 nucleotide sequence: TGCGCCAGCAGCTGGCCGGGGGACACTGAAGCTTTCTTT. Residues: CASSWPGDTEAFF.